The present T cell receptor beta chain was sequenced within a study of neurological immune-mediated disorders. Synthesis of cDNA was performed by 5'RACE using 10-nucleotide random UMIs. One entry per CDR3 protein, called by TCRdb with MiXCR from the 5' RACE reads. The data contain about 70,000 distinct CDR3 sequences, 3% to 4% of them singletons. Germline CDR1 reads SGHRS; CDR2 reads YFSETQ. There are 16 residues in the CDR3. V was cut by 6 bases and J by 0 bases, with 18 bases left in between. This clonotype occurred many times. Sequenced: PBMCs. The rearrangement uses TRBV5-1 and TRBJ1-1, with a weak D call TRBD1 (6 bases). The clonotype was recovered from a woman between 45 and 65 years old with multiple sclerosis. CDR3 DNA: TGCGCCAGCACCGAATCCGGGGGCCGGATGAACACTGAAGCTTTCTTT. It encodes CASTESGGRMNTEAFF.